This T cell receptor beta chain was identified during a study of blood T cells in healthy people across ages. Study-wide findings and caveats: Comparison with aged donors showed that long-lived donors had more naive CD4+ cells and higher diversity.

For this clonotype: The antigen remains undetermined.

The V gene end was trimmed by 1 base and the J gene end by 8 bases; junction bases not matched to a gene: 10. This CDR3 is built from 16 residues. Germline values: CDR1 LGHDT, CDR2 YNNKEL (reference sequence). Alongside a J-beta primer mix, a sample-barcoded 5' primer served in a second PCR lasting about 7 to 12 cycles. TCRdb fed the 5' RACE reads into MiXCR, producing one record per CDR3 protein. In the table there are under 1 million distinct CDR3 sequences, approximately 44% of which are singletons. The rearrangement uses TRBV3-1 and TRBJ2-5; 10 positions match TRBD1. This clonotype originated in a man between 60 and 75 years old in good health. Sequencing input: blood. CDR3: CASSQASGTGVLTQYF. CDR3 nucleotides: TGTGCCAGCAGCCAAGCTTCCGGGACAGGGGTCCTAACCCAGTACTTC.